Shown below are 5 T cell receptor beta chains from a single sample sequenced in a study of blood T cell repertoires in COVID-19. Clones were read by immunoSEQ multiplex PCR, and TCRdb kept only the in-frame ones, dropping some. The top ten clones hold around 8% of a sample with hundreds of thousands of clones, about 84% of them seen once. Specimen: peripheral blood. The receptors shown here come from a woman aged 80 or over with acute or convalescent COVID-19.

This sequence joins TRBV28 and TRBJ2-5, with D possibly matching TRBD1 (5 bases). This CDR3 contains 13 residues. Germline-derived CDR1 and CDR2 are MDHEN and SYDVKM. V dropped 9 bases and J dropped 2 bases, with 13 bases sitting between them. CDR3 nucleotide sequence: TGTGCCAGTCTGCGACAGATTCAAGAGACCCAGTACTTC. Its translation: CASLRQIQETQYF.

The table lists this clone with many counts. V and J are TRBV5-1 and TRBJ1-2, with 9 bases fitting TRBD1. The CDR3 runs to 17 residues. Germline trimming cut 4 bases from V and 2 bases from J; bases unmatched to any gene: 12. The V gene's germline CDR1 is SGHRS and CDR2 YFSETQ. Written as DNA, the CDR3 is TGCGCCAGCAGCCCCCAAGCCCCGGGACAGGGAAACTATGGCTACACCTTC. Residues: CASSPQAPGQGNYGYTF.

The chain is built from TRBV5-1 and TRBJ2-5, with 8 bases lining up with TRBD1. Germline assignment: CDR1 SGHRS and CDR2 YFSETQ. The V and J ends lost 0 bases and 1 base, in that order; junction bases with no gene match: 8. The CDR3 is 17 residues long. CDR3 DNA: TGCGCCAGCAGCTTGGGGACAGGGTTGGGAGCCCAAGAGACCCAGTACTTC. It is translated as CASSLGTGLGAQETQYF.

This clone was recorded once. The chain employs TRBV19 and TRBJ1-2; unclear D gene. This CDR3 region has 12 residues. Germline CDR1 and CDR2: LNHDA and SQIVND (reference sequence). V was trimmed by 7 bases and J by 0 bases, leaving 6 bases between them. The CDR3: CASNEANYGYTF. CDR3 bases: TGTGCCAGTAACGAGGCTAACTATGGCTACACCTTC.

The rearrangement links TRBV10-3 to TRBJ1-6; 7 nucleotides align to TRBD1. This CDR3 region has 16 residues. CDR1 and CDR2 (germline): ENHRY, SYGVKD. Unmatched junction bases numbered 12, after V lost 6 bases and J lost 7 bases. As DNA, the CDR3 is TGTGCCATCAGGAGCTACGCCGGGACAGCAAATTCACCCCTCCACTTT. This translates into CAIRSYAGTANSPLHF.